The present TCR beta chain was sequenced within a study of shared clonotypes between healthy human individuals. Points from the study as a whole: Apart from blood, nothing was sampled; tissue repertoires likely differ. Among the subsets, naive ones generally showed larger estimated richness than memory ones.

The CDR3 contains 15 residues. Trimming shortened V by 2 bases and J by 3 bases, and 14 bases separated the two germline ends. Germline CDR1 SGHRS, CDR2 YFSETQ. The input for sorted-subset replicate PCRs was about 0.2 ug DNA, around 27,000 T cell genomes. The table came from immunoSEQ multiplex PCR; TCRdb's copy has only in-frame clones and leaves some out. The table lists about 2.4 million clones, more than 80% of them singletons. On this clone itself: Its antigen is not identified.

The chain joins TRBV5-1 to TRBJ1-2, with D perhaps TRBD1 (5 bases). Sequenced input: naive CD4+ T cells sorted from blood. Regarding subset: CD45RA+ positively selected. The origin of this receptor is a young man in good health. The CDR3 reads CASSFGAPDYYGYTF. CDR3 sequence (DNA): TGCGCCAGCAGCTTTGGGGCCCCGGACTACTATGGCTACACCTTC. The variable domain in full, completed from reference TRBV5-1 and TRBJ1-2, reads KAGVTQTPRYLIKTRGQQVTLSCSPISGHRSVSWYQQTPGQGLQFLFEYFSETQRNKGNFPGRFSGRQFSNSRSEMNVSTLELGDSALYLCASSFGAPDYYGYTFGSGTRLTVV.